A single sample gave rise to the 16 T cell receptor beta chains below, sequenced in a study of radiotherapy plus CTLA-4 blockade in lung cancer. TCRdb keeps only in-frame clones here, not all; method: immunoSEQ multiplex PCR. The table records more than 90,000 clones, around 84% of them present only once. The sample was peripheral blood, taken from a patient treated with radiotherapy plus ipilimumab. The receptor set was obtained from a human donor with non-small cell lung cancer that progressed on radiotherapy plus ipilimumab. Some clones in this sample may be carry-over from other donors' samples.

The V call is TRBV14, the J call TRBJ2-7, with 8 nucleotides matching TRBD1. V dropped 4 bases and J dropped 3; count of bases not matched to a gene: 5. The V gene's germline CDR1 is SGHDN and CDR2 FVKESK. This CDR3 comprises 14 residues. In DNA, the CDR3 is TGTGCCAGCAGCCCCTATACAGGGGGCTACGAGCAGTACTTC. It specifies CASSPYTGGYEQYF. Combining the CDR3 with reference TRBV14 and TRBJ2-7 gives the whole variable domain EAGVTQFPSHSVIEKGQTVTLRCDPISGHDNLYWYRRVMGKEIKFLLHFVKESKQDESGMPNNRFLAERTGGTYSTLKVQPAELEDSGVYFCASSPYTGGYEQYFGPGTRLTVT.

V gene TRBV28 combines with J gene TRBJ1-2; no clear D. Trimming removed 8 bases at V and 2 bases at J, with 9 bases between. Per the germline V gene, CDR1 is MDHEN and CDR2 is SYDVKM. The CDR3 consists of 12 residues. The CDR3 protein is CASEKNNYGYTF. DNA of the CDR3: TGTGCCAGCGAAAAGAACAACTATGGCTACACCTTC.

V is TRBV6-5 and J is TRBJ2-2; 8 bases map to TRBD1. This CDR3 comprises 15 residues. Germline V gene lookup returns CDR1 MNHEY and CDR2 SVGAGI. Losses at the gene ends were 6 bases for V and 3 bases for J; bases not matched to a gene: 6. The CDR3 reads CASSSDRGYTGELFF. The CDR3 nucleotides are TGTGCCAGCAGCTCAGACAGGGGTTACACCGGGGAGCTGTTTTTT.

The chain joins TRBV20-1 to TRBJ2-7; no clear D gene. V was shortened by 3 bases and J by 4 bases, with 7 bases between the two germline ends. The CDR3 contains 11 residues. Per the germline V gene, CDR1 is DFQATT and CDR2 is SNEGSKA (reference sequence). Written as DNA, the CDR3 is TGCAGTGCTAGCCCCCAGTACGAGCAGTACTTC. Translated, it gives CSASPQYEQYF.

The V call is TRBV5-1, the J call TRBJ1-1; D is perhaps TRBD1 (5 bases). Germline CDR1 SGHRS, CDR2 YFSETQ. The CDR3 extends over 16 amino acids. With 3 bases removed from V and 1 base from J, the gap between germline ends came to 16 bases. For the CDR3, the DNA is TGCGCCAGCAGCTCCGGAGGGGCCGGCACGAACACTGAAGCTTTCTTT. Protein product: CASSSGGAGTNTEAFF.

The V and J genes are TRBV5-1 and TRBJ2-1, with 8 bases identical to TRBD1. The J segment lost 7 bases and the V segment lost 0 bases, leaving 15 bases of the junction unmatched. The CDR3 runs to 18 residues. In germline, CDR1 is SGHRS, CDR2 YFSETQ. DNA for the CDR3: TGCGCCAGCAGCTTGGCCATAATAGTGGGACAGGCGGGAAATGAGCAGTTCTTC. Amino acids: CASSLAIIVGQAGNEQFF.

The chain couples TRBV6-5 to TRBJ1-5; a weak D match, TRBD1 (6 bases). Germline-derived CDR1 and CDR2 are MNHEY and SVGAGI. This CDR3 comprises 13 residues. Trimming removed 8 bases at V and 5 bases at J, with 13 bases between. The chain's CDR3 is CASRTRTDQPQHF. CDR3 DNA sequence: TGTGCCAGCCGAACTCGGACAGATCAGCCCCAGCATTTT.

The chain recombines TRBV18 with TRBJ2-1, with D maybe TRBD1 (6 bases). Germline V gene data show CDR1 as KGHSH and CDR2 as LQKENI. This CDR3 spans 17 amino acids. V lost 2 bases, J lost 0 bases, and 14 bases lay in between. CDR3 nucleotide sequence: TGTGCCAGCTCACCAAGACTGACAGGCAGCTCCTACAATGAGCAGTTCTTC. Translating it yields CASSPRLTGSSYNEQFF.

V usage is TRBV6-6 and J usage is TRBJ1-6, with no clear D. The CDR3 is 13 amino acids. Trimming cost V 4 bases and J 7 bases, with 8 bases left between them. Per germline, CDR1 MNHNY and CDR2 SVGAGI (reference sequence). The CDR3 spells CASSLGPNSPLHF. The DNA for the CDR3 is TGTGCCAGCAGTTTAGGGCCAAATTCACCCCTCCACTTT.

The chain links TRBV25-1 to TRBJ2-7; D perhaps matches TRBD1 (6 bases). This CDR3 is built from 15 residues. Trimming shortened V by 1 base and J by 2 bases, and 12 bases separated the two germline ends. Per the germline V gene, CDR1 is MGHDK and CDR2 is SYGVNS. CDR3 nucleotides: TGTGCCAGCAGTGAATCCCGGACAGCTGCCTACGAGCAGTACTTC. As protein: CASSESRTAAYEQYF.

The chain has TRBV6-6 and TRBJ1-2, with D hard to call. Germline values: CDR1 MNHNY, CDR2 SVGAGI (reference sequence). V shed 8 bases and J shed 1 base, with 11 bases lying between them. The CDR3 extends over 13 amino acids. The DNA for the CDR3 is TGTGCCAGCCCTTGGGTAGGTAACTATGGCTACACCTTC. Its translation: CASPWVGNYGYTF.

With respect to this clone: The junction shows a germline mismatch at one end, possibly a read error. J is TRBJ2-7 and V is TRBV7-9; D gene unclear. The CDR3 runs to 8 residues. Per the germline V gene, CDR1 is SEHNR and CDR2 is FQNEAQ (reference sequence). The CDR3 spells CASSPLSF. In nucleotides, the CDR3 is TGTGCCAGCAGCCCCCTAAGTTTC.

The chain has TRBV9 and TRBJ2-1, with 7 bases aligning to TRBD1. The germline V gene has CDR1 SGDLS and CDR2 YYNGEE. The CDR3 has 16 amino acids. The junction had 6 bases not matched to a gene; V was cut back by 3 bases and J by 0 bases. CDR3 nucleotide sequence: TGTGCCAGCAGCGCGGGACAGTTTAGCTCCTACAATGAGCAGTTCTTC. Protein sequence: CASSAGQFSSYNEQFF. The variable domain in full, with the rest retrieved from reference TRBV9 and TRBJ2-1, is DSGVTQTPKHLITATGQRVTLRCSPRSGDLSVYWYQQSLDQGLQFLIQYYNGEERAKGNILERFSAQQFPDLHSELNLSSLELGDSALYFCASSAGQFSSYNEQFFGPGTRLTVL.

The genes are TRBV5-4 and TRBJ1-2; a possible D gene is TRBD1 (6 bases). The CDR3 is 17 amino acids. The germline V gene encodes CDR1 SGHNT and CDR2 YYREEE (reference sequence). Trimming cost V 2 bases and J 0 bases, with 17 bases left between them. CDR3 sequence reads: CASSFEQGPSANYGYTF. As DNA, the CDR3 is TGTGCCAGCAGCTTTGAACAGGGACCTTCCGCTAACTATGGCTACACCTTC.

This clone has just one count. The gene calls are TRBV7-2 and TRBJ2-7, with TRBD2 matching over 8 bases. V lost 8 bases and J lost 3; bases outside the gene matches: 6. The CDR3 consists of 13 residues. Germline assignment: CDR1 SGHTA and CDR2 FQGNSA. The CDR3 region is CASRPGGNYEQYF. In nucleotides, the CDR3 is TGTGCCAGCCGGCCGGGGGGGAACTACGAGCAGTACTTC. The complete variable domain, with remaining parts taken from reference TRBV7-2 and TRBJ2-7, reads GAGVSQSPSNKVTEKGKDVELRCDPISGHTALYWYRQSLGQGLEFLIYFQGNSAPDKSGLPSDRFSAERTGGSVSTLTIQRTQQEDSAVYLCASRPGGNYEQYFGPGTRLTVT.

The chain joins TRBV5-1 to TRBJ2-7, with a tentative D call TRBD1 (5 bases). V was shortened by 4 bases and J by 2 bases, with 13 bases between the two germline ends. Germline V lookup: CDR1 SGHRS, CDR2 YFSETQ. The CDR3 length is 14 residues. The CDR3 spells CASSPQGRAYEQYF. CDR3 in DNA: TGCGCCAGCAGCCCCCAGGGAAGGGCCTACGAGCAGTACTTC.